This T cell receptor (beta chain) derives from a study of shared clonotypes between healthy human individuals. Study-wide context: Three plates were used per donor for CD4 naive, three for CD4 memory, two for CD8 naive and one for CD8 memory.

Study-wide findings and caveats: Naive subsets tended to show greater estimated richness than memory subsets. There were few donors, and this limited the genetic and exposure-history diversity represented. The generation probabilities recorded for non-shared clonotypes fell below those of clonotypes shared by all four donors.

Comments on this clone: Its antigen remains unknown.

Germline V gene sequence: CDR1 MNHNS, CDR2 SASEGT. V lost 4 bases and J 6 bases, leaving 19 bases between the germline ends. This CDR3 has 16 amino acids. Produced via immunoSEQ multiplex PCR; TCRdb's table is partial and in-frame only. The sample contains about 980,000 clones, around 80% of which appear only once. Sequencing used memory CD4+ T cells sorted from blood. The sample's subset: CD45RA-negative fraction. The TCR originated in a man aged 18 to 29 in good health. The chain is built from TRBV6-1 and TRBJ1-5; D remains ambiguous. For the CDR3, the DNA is TGTGCCAGCAGTGGTGAGGTGGGGATGAGCTCTCAGCCCCAGCATTTT. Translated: CASSGEVGMSSQPQHF.